A single sample is the source of the 19 T cell receptor beta chains below, sequenced in a study of tumor-infiltrating lymphocytes in oesophageal squamous cell carcinoma. Each CDR3 protein is one row after TCRdb ran MiXCR on the PCR reads. The repertoire includes 9,000 or so distinct CDR3 sequences, 66% of them detected once, and approximately 40% sits in the top ten. What was sequenced was esophageal tumor tissue. The source of these receptors is a female donor with esophageal squamous cell carcinoma.

The sample holds a few counts of this clonotype. This sequence joins TRBV24-1 and TRBJ2-3; TRBD1 matches 8 bases. V was clipped by 4 bases and J by 1 base; unmatched bases: 3. There are 15 residues in the CDR3. The germline V gene encodes CDR1 KGHDR and CDR2 SFDVKD. The CDR3 sequence is CATSEAGGGTDTQYF. CDR3 sequence (DNA): TGTGCCACCAGTGAGGCAGGGGGCGGCACAGATACGCAGTATTTT.

This clonotype was detected only a few times. The V call is TRBV7-2, the J call TRBJ2-3; TRBD2 is a possible D gene (5 bases). The germline V gene encodes CDR1 SGHTA and CDR2 FQGNSA. The CDR3 spans 14 residues. V lost 3 bases and J 0 bases, leaving 7 bases between the germline ends. The CDR3 bases are TGTGCCAGCAGCTTGTCGGGGAGCACAGATACGCAGTATTTT. It encodes CASSLSGSTDTQYF.

The V call is TRBV6-2 or TRBV6-3, the J call TRBJ1-2, with D perhaps TRBD1 (6 bases). Trimming removed 7 bases from V and 8 bases from J, with 14 bases in between. The CDR3 has 12 residues. Germline loops: CDR1 MNHEY, CDR2 SVGEGT. The CDR3 DNA reads TGTGCCAGCAACCAGGGGACGGAAGGCTACACCTTC. The encoded protein is CASNQGTEGYTF.

The chain joins TRBV10-2 to TRBJ2-5; D assignment may be TRBD1 or TRBD2 (5 bases each). The germline CDR1 and CDR2 sequences are WSHSY and SAAADI. The CDR3 extends over 14 amino acids. Trimming took off 2 bases at V and 5 bases at J, with 12 bases between the two ends. CDR3 DNA sequence: TGCGCCAGCAGTGAGATTGGGGGAGTGGAGACCCAGTACTTC. It translates to CASSEIGGVETQYF.

This clonotype occurred once. The chain is built from TRBV7-9 and TRBJ2-3; a possible D gene is TRBD1 (6 bases). Germline V gene sequence: CDR1 SEHNR, CDR2 FQNEAQ (reference sequence). The CDR3 is 16 residues long. Trimming took 1 base from V and 1 from J, leaving 12 bases between them. The CDR3: CASSLDFHRGTDTQYF. CDR3 coding DNA: TGTGCCAGCAGCTTAGACTTTCACAGGGGCACAGATACGCAGTATTTT.

Of note for this clonotype: One end of the junction is discordant with germline, which a read error may explain. The chain links TRBV12-3 or TRBV12-4 to TRBJ2-7; D is possibly TRBD1 (5 bases). This CDR3 has 15 residues. The CDR3 protein is CASSLTVNTNSPLHF. In DNA, the CDR3 is TGTGCCAGCAGTTTGACAGTTAATACAAATTCACCCCTCCACTTC.

This clonotype is judged medium-sized. The rearrangement uses TRBV6-1 and TRBJ2-1, with 8 bases lining up with TRBD2. The CDR3 contains 13 residues. With 8 bases clipped from V and 7 bases from J, the junction kept 7 bases outside the gene matches. Looked up from germline, CDR1 is MNHNS and CDR2 is SASEGT. Here the CDR3 reads CASSGGADNEQFF. The CDR3 region has the DNA TGTGCCAGCTCCGGGGGGGCCGATAATGAGCAGTTCTTC.

This chain links TRBV6-8 with TRBJ2-5, with 8 positions matching TRBD1. V lost 6 bases, J lost 5 bases, and 5 bases stayed unmatched. Looked up from germline, CDR1 is MNHGY and CDR2 is SAAAGT. The CDR3 has 13 residues. The CDR3 DNA is TGTGCCAGCAGCCCAGGGGGCGTGGAGACCCAGTACTTC. Translated: CASSPGGVETQYF.

This clonotype was counted once. The chain joins TRBV6-5 to TRBJ2-1; TRBD1 aligns across 7 bases. TRBJ2-7 explains the end of the DNA better; the J call may be wrong. The CDR3 loop spans 16 amino acids. The germline V gene encodes CDR1 MNHEY and CDR2 SVGAGI. The CDR3 sequence is CASSDLDREGSYEQYF. Here the CDR3 DNA reads TGTGCCAGCAGTGATTTAGACAGGGAAGGATCCTACGAGCAGTACTTC.

In its sample, this clonotype was seen a few times. The chain has TRBV11-2 and TRBJ2-1, with 7 bases identical to TRBD1. The J call is doubtful: the DNA matches TRBJ2-7 better. CDR3 length: 13 amino acids. In germline, CDR1 is SGHAT, CDR2 FQNNGV. CDR3 nucleotides: TGTGCCAGCAGGCATACAGGGGTCTACGAGCAGTACTTC. This codes for CASRHTGVYEQYF.

The rearrangement links TRBV6-6 to TRBJ2-5; 14 nucleotides align to TRBD2. The J call could be wrong; TRBJ2-7 is a better fit for the DNA end. Germline V gene data show CDR1 as MNHNY and CDR2 as SVGAGI (reference sequence). This CDR3 comprises 21 residues. Written as DNA, the CDR3 is TGTGCCAGCAGTTCCTTAGCCCGCCGGACTAGCGGGAGGAACAGCGGCTACGAGCAGTACTTC. Encoded protein: CASSSLARRTSGRNSGYEQYF.

About this clonotype: Given a much more abundant clone one base away, this may be a read error. The V call is TRBV5-1, the J call TRBJ1-1; 7 positions match TRBD2. The end of the DNA aligns better with TRBJ2-7, so the J call may be wrong. CDR3 length: 15 amino acids. The germline V gene has CDR1 SGHRS and CDR2 YFSETQ. The CDR3 here is CASSLRWGGNNEQYF. The CDR3 DNA reads as TGCGCCAGCAGCTTACGGTGGGGAGGGAACAATGAGCAGTACTTC.

This clonotype appeared many times. The rearrangement uses TRBV7-8 and TRBJ1-4; TRBD1 matches 9 bases. CDR3 length: 13 amino acids. V shed 2 bases, J shed 11 bases, and the junction held 3 bases outside the gene matches. CDR1 and CDR2 from the germline V gene are SGHVS and FQNEAQ. The CDR3 coding sequence is TGTGCCAGCAGCTTACTGACAGGGGGGAAACTGTTTTTT. This translates into CASSLLTGGKLFF.

The gene calls are TRBV12-3 or TRBV12-4 and TRBJ2-5, with TRBD1 matching 7 bases. V shed 7 bases and J 11 bases; nucleotides not matched to a gene: 19. The CDR3 sequence is 15 residues long. CDR3 coding DNA: TGTGCCAGCACGTGGGACAGCCTTAGCACAGATACGCAGTACTTC. It encodes CASTWDSLSTDTQYF.

This clonotype was recorded at least ten times. The rearrangement links TRBV6-1 to TRBJ2-5; 14 nucleotides match TRBD2. There are 16 residues in the CDR3. Trimming removed 5 bases from V and 5 bases from J; junction bases left unmatched: 7. The germline CDR1 and CDR2 sequences are MNHNS and SASEGT. CDR3 in DNA: TGTGCCAGCAGTCGGACGACTAGCGGGAGGGGGGAGACCCAGTACTTC. It yields the protein CASSRTTSGRGETQYF.

CDR3 in DNA: TGTGCCAGCAGCTTTATGAAGGGTTCCTACGAGCAGTATTTT. Translated, it gives CASSFMKGSYEQYF. This chain uses TRBV7-2 with TRBJ2-3; D not certain. CDR3 length: 14 residues. V was trimmed by 3 bases and J by 11 bases, leaving 18 bases between them. The germline gives CDR1 SGHTA, CDR2 FQGNSA.

This clonotype was observed a few times. V is TRBV6-1 and J is TRBJ1-5, with 9 positions matching TRBD1. This CDR3 comprises 18 residues. The ends lost 7 bases at V and 3 bases at J; junction bases unmatched: 16. CDR1 and CDR2 from the germline V gene are MNHNS and SASEGT. CDR3 sequence: CASTGTGSTEGYNQPQHF. The CDR3 DNA is TGTGCCAGCACGGGGACAGGGTCCACCGAGGGGTACAATCAGCCCCAGCATTTT.

This clonotype came up many times. This chain connects TRBV19 to TRBJ2-5, with 9 bases fitting TRBD2. Germline-derived CDR1 and CDR2 are LNHDA and SQIVND (reference sequence). The trim removed 6 bases at V and 5 bases at J, leaving 25 bases unmatched. This CDR3 is built from 20 residues. CDR3 amino acids: CASSPGAVGLNGLARETQYF. The CDR3 region has the DNA TGTGCCAGTAGCCCCGGGGCGGTTGGGCTAAATGGACTAGCGAGGGAGACCCAGTACTTC.

This clonotype is large by share. The chain links TRBV6-1 to TRBJ2-7, with D unresolved. This CDR3 has 14 amino acids. Germline V gene lookup returns CDR1 MNHNS and CDR2 SASEGT. The ends were cut back, 5 bases at V and 6 bases at J, with 17 bases in the middle. The CDR3 nucleotides read TGTGCCAGCAGTTCCGGACCATCCTTCGCCGAGCAGTACTTC. This translates into CASSSGPSFAEQYF.